This TCR beta chain was observed in a study of regulatory T cells in long-lasting Graves disease. Overall study results and limits: Blood alone, not thyroid tissue, was studied.

Time point noted: newly diagnosed GD, antithyroid drugs for less than 3 months. There was RNA extracted from PBMCs, and the TCR library was made from it. Diagnoses of Graves' disease were made by American Thyroid Association guidelines. Xi'an, China, was home to the endocrinology department that provided patients. The CDR3 spans 14 residues. Germline-derived CDR1 and CDR2 are DFQATT and SNEGSKA (reference sequence). Arm-PCR of CDR3 regions with iRepertoire HTBI primers generated TCR beta libraries. TCRdb recomputed calls from the multiplex PCR reads with MiXCR, one row per CDR3 protein. The table lists 350,000 to 500,000 distinct CDR3 sequences, about 17% of them singletons, with around a tenth in the top ten. Comments on this clonotype: Its antigen is not identified. The junction does not match germline at one end; this may be a read error.

These same data were also listed under a study on T cells in Graves' hyperthyroidism and ophthalmopathy. That report notes: HTBI primers were the set used in a first-round RT-PCR of the TCR CDR3.

V usage is TRBV20-1 and J usage is TRBJ2-1, with 11 bases fitting TRBD2. The sequence was obtained from a woman in her 30s with Graves disease. Here the sequenced sample was peripheral blood mononuclear cells (PBMCs), taken at new diagnosis, from a patient treated with antithyroid drugs. The CDR3 here is CSAPGLAAYNELFF. The DNA for the CDR3 is TGCAGTGCCCCGGGACTAGCGGCCTACAATGAGCTGTTCTTC.